This T cell receptor beta chain was documented in a study of blood T cell repertoires in COVID-19. V dropped 3 bases and J dropped 6 bases, with 17 bases sitting between them. The CDR3 contains 15 residues. Germline loops: CDR1 KGHSH, CDR2 LQKENI. Sequenced by immunoSEQ multiplex PCR; TCRdb stores in-frame clones only, minus some. The data contain 330,000 or so clones, around nine tenths of them singletons. Sequenced material: peripheral blood. The V gene is TRBV18, the J gene TRBJ1-1, with D tentatively TRBD1 (6 bases). This clonotype originated in a woman aged 60-75 years with COVID-19, enrolled during active disease. CDR3 region: CASSPFPSGVPEAFF. CDR3 DNA: TGTGCCAGCTCACCGTTTCCCTCAGGGGTACCTGAAGCTTTCTTT. The full variable domain, completed using reference TRBV18 and TRBJ1-1, is NAGVMQNPRHLVRRRGQEARLRCSPMKGHSHVYWYRQLPEEGLKFMVYLQKENIIDESGMPKERFSAEFPKEGPSILRIQQVVRGDSAAYFCASSPFPSGVPEAFFGQGTRLTVV.